Listed here are 28 T cell receptor beta chains from one sample, sequenced in a study of shared clonotypes between healthy human individuals (dated by TCRdb to between 2020 and 2021). Libraries were built with the immunoSEQ multiplex PCR assay. This immuneACCESS table, as held by TCRdb, lists in-frame sequences with V and J called but not all clones. Of the missing ones, under half trace to an unresolved V gene in checked studies; the others have no known cause. The sample table lists around 1.1 million clones, around 77% of them with a count of one. The ten largest clones add up to more than 0.85% of the sample. The sequenced sample consisted of memory CD4+ T cells from PBMCs. The sample's cell subset or site label, decoded: CD45RA-negative fraction. These receptors all come from a man between 18 and 29 years old in good health. Some clones in this sample may be carry-over from other donors' samples.

The chain combines TRBV28 with TRBJ2-5; D uncertain. The V gene's germline CDR1 is MDHEN and CDR2 SYDVKM. The CDR3 has 11 amino acids. Trimming removed 7 bases from V and 1 base from J, with 4 bases in between. The CDR3 DNA follows: TGTGCCAGCACATTCCAAGAGACCCAGTACTTC. Its protein is CASTFQETQYF. The full variable domain, completed using reference TRBV28 and TRBJ2-5, is DVKVTQSSRYLVKRTGEKVFLECVQDMDHENMFWYRQDPGLGLRLIYFSYDVKMKEKGDIPEGYSVSREKKERFSLILESASTNQTSMYLCASTFQETQYFGPGTRLLVL.

This chain links TRBV10-1 with TRBJ2-7; 9 nucleotides line up with TRBD1. CDR3 size: 12 residues. V was pared by 8 bases and J by 2 bases, with 1 base of the junction left unmatched. Germline loops: CDR1 WNHNN, CDR2 SYGVQD (reference sequence). CDR3 amino acids: CASGTGPYEQYF. The DNA of the CDR3 is TGCGCCAGCGGGACAGGGCCCTACGAGCAGTACTTC.

This clone was seen more than once but under ten times. The chain joins TRBV19 to TRBJ2-7; the match to TRBD1 covers 9 bases. This CDR3 is 14 amino acids long. With 5 bases clipped from V and 5 bases from J, the junction kept 7 bases outside the gene matches. The V gene's germline CDR1 is LNHDA and CDR2 SQIVND (reference sequence). The CDR3 DNA sequence: TGTGCCAGTAGTTCCCGGGACAGGGACCACGAGCAGTACTTC. This sequence encodes CASSSRDRDHEQYF.

The CDR3 region has the DNA TGTGCCAGCAGTGACGGACTAGCGGGAGGGAATGAGCAGTTCTTC. Translated: CASSDGLAGGNEQFF. V usage is TRBV6-1 and J usage is TRBJ2-1; 15 nucleotides agree with TRBD2. V dropped 3 bases and J dropped 7; count of bases not matched to a gene: 1. The CDR3 is made up of 15 amino acids. Germline V gives CDR1 MNHNS, CDR2 SASEGT.

This rearrangement joins TRBV28 to TRBJ2-2; 9 bases fit TRBD2. The V segment lost 7 bases and the J segment 6 bases; nucleotides outside the gene matches: 15. Germline loops: CDR1 MDHEN, CDR2 SYDVKM. The CDR3 covers 17 residues. The CDR3 protein is CASTPLRASGTAGELFF. The CDR3 coding sequence is TGTGCCAGCACCCCTCTTCGGGCTAGCGGGACCGCCGGGGAGCTGTTTTTT.

In this sample, this clone turned up a few times. The chain is built from TRBV28 and TRBJ1-1; 9 bases line up with TRBD1. From germline, CDR1 is MDHEN and CDR2 SYDVKM. The CDR3 loop spans 11 amino acids. V was pared by 10 bases and J by 9 bases, with 6 bases of the junction left unmatched. In DNA, the CDR3 is TGTGCCACCGCACAGGGGGCAAAAGCTTTCTTT. It translates to CATAQGAKAFF. The variable domain in full, with the rest retrieved from reference TRBV28 and TRBJ1-1, is DVKVTQSSRYLVKRTGEKVFLECVQDMDHENMFWYRQDPGLGLRLIYFSYDVKMKEKGDIPEGYSVSREKKERFSLILESASTNQTSMYLCATAQGAKAFFGQGTRLTVV.

A remark on this clone: An end of the junction does not agree with germline; a read error may underlie this. The chain has TRBV29-1 and TRBJ1-5, with a possible D match to TRBD1 (6 bases). Germline-derived CDR1 and CDR2 are SQVTM and ANQGSEA. This CDR3 region has 13 residues. CDR3: CSVGTASTQPQHF. CDR3 DNA: TGCAGCGTTGGGACAGCTAGCACTCAGCCCCAGCATTTT.

This chain joins TRBV5-5 and TRBJ2-2; no firm D call. The CDR3 is 14 amino acids. Trimming shortened V by 2 bases and J by 0 bases, and 5 bases separated the two germline ends. Germline lookup yields CDR1 SGHKS and CDR2 YYEKEE (reference sequence). CDR3: CASSFSSNTGELFF. The DNA for the CDR3 is TGTGCCAGCAGCTTCTCCTCGAACACCGGGGAGCTGTTTTTT.

The CDR3 sequence is CASRGRDTEAFF. In DNA, the CDR3 is TGTGCCAGCAGGGGGAGGGACACTGAAGCTTTCTTT. The chain combines TRBV6-5 with TRBJ1-1; D is ambiguous. CDR3 length: 12 amino acids. With 6 bases removed from V and 3 bases from J, the gap between germline ends came to 8 bases. CDR1 and CDR2 from the germline V gene are MNHEY and SVGAGI.

Ten or more counts support this clone. This sequence joins TRBV2 and TRBJ1-1; 10 nucleotides align to TRBD1. Germline lookup yields CDR1 SNHLY and CDR2 FYNNEI. The CDR3 spans 13 residues. The junction had 3 bases not matched to a gene; V was cut back by 7 bases and J by 4 bases. CDR3 nucleotides: TGTGCCAGCAACGACAGGGGGCTCACTGAAGCTTTCTTT. This gives the protein CASNDRGLTEAFF.

The chain is built from TRBV4-1 and TRBJ2-1; maybe TRBD2 (5 bases). Germline CDR1 reads MGHRA; CDR2 reads YSYEKL. The CDR3 totals 14 residues. Trimming removed 4 bases at V and 5 bases at J, with 12 bases between. CDR3 sequence: CASSRGSGNNEQFF. The CDR3 nucleotides are TGCGCCAGCAGCCGAGGGAGTGGGAACAATGAGCAGTTCTTC.

The rearrangement links TRBV28 to TRBJ1-1; 10 positions agree with TRBD1. The CDR3 sequence is 14 residues long. Unmatched junction bases numbered 5, after V lost 7 bases and J lost 3 bases. Germline-derived CDR1 and CDR2 are MDHEN and SYDVKM. CDR3 in DNA: TGTGCCAGCAAGACGACAGGGGGCCACACTGAAGCTTTCTTT. It translates to CASKTTGGHTEAFF.

Worth noting for this clone: A read error is possible here, since a much larger clone lies one base away. The same CDR3 can be traced to other DNA sequences in this sample. This chain connects TRBV11-2 to TRBJ2-5; possibly TRBD2 for D (5 bases). The CDR3 runs 12 residues. V was clipped by 1 base and J by 5 bases, with 5 bases between them. The germline V gene encodes CDR1 SGHAT and CDR2 FQNNGV. The CDR3 loop is CASSLVAETQYF. In DNA form, the CDR3 reads TGTGCCAGCAGCTTAGTAGCGGAGACCCAGTACTTC. The full variable domain, with the rest looked up from reference TRBV11-2 and TRBJ2-5, is EAGVAQSPRYKIIEKRQSVAFWCNPISGHATLYWYQQILGQGPKLLIQFQNNGVVDDSQLPKDRFSAERLKGVDSTLKIQPAKLEDSAVYLCASSLVAETQYFGPGTRLLVL.

This clone was seen more than once but under ten times. The chain uses TRBV27 and TRBJ1-2; D remains ambiguous. The CDR3 consists of 15 residues. The germline V gene encodes CDR1 MNHEY and CDR2 SMNVEV (reference sequence). The V end was cut by 4 bases, the J end by 2 bases, with 14 bases between. CDR3 nucleotides: TGTGCCAGCAGTTCGGGGTTTCAGTGGAACTATGGCTACACCTTC. Residues: CASSSGFQWNYGYTF.

Here the CDR3 DNA reads TGTGCCAGCAGTGACCATGGGTGGTCTAACTATGGCTACACCTTC. Translating gives CASSDHGWSNYGYTF. The genes are TRBV6-1 and TRBJ1-2; D unresolved. The CDR3 has 15 residues. Deletions cut 3 bases from V and 0 bases from J, with 11 bases between. In germline, CDR1 is MNHNS, CDR2 SASEGT.

The J gene is TRBJ2-5, the V gene TRBV29-1, with D possibly TRBD1 on 6 matching bases. Germline V gene lookup returns CDR1 SQVTM and CDR2 ANQGSEA. V was trimmed by 6 bases and J by 0 bases, leaving 8 bases between them. The CDR3 sequence is 12 residues long. CDR3 loop: CSVGQYQETQYF. CDR3 coding DNA: TGCAGCGTCGGACAGTACCAAGAGACCCAGTACTTC.

The gene calls are TRBV5-5 and TRBJ1-4; D gene unclear. The CDR3 has 15 residues. Germline V gene lookup returns CDR1 SGHKS and CDR2 YYEKEE (reference sequence). Trimming pared 1 base from V and 0 bases from J, leaving 7 bases between. The CDR3 loop reads CASSLQHPTNEKLFF. The DNA for the CDR3 is TGTGCCAGCAGCTTGCAGCACCCAACTAATGAAAAACTGTTTTTT.

The chain uses TRBV27 and TRBJ2-1; 11 positions agree with TRBD2. The germline CDR1 and CDR2 sequences are MNHEY and SMNVEV (reference sequence). The J segment lost 8 bases and the V segment lost 5 bases, leaving 14 bases of the junction unmatched. The CDR3 runs to 17 residues. As DNA, the CDR3 is TGTGCCAGCAGTCTTACTAGCGGGAGCGGCGTTGAGGATGAGCAGTTCTTC. It yields the protein CASSLTSGSGVEDEQFF.

The chain uses TRBV10-3 and TRBJ2-3; D is uncertain. Germline CDR1 is ENHRY and CDR2 is SYGVKD. CDR3 length: 13 residues. The ends were cut back, 6 bases at V and 4 bases at J, with 11 bases in the middle. This chain's CDR3 is CAISHTSADTQYF. CDR3 in DNA: TGTGCCATCAGCCACACGTCGGCAGATACGCAGTATTTT.

The J gene is TRBJ2-2, the V gene TRBV7-9, with no clear D. CDR3 length equals 16 residues. Trimming pared 1 base from V and 0 bases from J, leaving 9 bases between. The germline gives CDR1 SEHNR, CDR2 FQNEAQ (reference sequence). CDR3 sequence: CASSLVVGSNTGELFF. CDR3 sequence (DNA): TGTGCCAGCAGCTTAGTGGTGGGATCGAACACCGGGGAGCTGTTTTTT.

This clone was observed once. This chain joins TRBV6-5 and TRBJ1-5; D ambiguous. Germline V gene sequence: CDR1 MNHEY, CDR2 SVGAGI. V lost 2 bases and J lost 4, with 9 bases in between. The CDR3 consists of 14 residues. CDR3 nucleotides: TGTGCCAGCAGTTACGTATCCGGGAATCAGCCCCAGCATTTT. Translation: CASSYVSGNQPQHF.

This clone was counted only a few times. The genes are TRBV11-2 and TRBJ2-2, with 13 bases matching TRBD2. V dropped 5 bases and J dropped 7; count of bases not matched to a gene: 13. Germline V gene lookup returns CDR1 SGHAT and CDR2 FQNNGV. There are 18 residues in the CDR3. CDR3 sequence reads: CASSPRTSGSRRDGELFF. CDR3 sequence (DNA): TGTGCCAGCAGCCCTCGGACTAGCGGGAGTCGTCGGGACGGGGAGCTGTTTTTT.

Worth noting for this clone: A clone one base away is much larger, so this may be a read error. Other DNA sequences in this sample translate to the same CDR3. The chain recombines TRBV5-6 with TRBJ1-2, with D perhaps matching TRBD1 (5 bases). The V end was cut by 4 bases, the J end by 2 bases, with 9 bases between. This CDR3 contains 13 residues. CDR1 is SGHDT and CDR2 is YYEEEE in the germline V gene. The DNA of the CDR3 is TGTGCCAGCAGCCCGGGACGGAACTATGGCTACACCTTC. It is translated as CASSPGRNYGYTF. Full variable domain (rest looked up from reference TRBV5-6 and TRBJ1-2): DAGVTQSPTHLIKTRGQQVTLRCSPKSGHDTVSWYQQALGQGPQFIFQYYEEEERQRGNFPDRFSGHQFPNYSSELNVNALLLGDSALYLCASSPGRNYGYTFGSGTRLTVV.

CDR3 sequence reads: CASSPPTAGLGEQFF. The CDR3 bases are TGCGCCAGCAGCCCACCGACCGCGGGCTTGGGTGAGCAGTTCTTC. The chain combines TRBV5-1 with TRBJ2-1, with D perhaps TRBD2 (5 bases). Looked up from germline, CDR1 is SGHRS and CDR2 is YFSETQ. CDR3 length: 15 amino acids. V lost 4 bases to trimming and J lost 9 bases, with 20 bases between them.

The chain carries TRBV2 and TRBJ1-1; TRBD1 matches at 9 bases. The germline V gene has CDR1 SNHLY and CDR2 FYNNEI. CDR3 length: 17 amino acids. Trimming removed 7 bases from V and 6 bases from J; junction bases left unmatched: 18. In DNA form, the CDR3 reads TGTGCCAGCATAGAAAATCAGTGGACAGGGGCTCAAGCTGAAGCTTTCTTT. The encoded protein is CASIENQWTGAQAEAFF.

The genes are TRBV28 and TRBJ1-5; D is uncertain. V gave up 6 bases and J gave up 7 bases, with 16 bases separating them. Germline lookup yields CDR1 MDHEN and CDR2 SYDVKM. The CDR3 is 14 residues long. The DNA of the CDR3 is TGTGCCAGCAGGGAAGCTGAGCCTGGGCAGCCCCAGCATTTT. This encodes CASREAEPGQPQHF.

As to this clone: It differs at one base from a far larger clone, so likely a read error. The chain is built from TRBV11-3 and TRBJ2-5; D ambiguous. Trimming removed 3 bases from V and 1 base from J, with 6 bases in between. CDR1 and CDR2 from the germline V gene are SGHNT and YENEEA. The CDR3 has 13 residues. CDR3 bases: TGTGCCAGCAGCTTTGGGTCCCAAGAGACCCAGTACTTC. It yields the protein CASSFGSQETQYF.

This chain connects TRBV28 to TRBJ2-7; TRBD2 matches 7 bases. Germline assignment: CDR1 MDHEN and CDR2 SYDVKM. The ends lost 4 bases at V and 7 bases at J; junction bases unmatched: 10. The CDR3 is made up of 14 amino acids. The CDR3 nucleotides read TGTGCCAGCAGTTCCCCCATATGGGAGGGGGAGCAGTACTTC. Translation: CASSSPIWEGEQYF.